These 12 T cell receptor beta chains originate from one sample sequenced in a study of cytomegalovirus exposure and HLA in healthy donors (dated by TCRdb to 2016 to 2017). The receptor library was made with the immunoSEQ multiplex PCR assay. Sourced from immuneACCESS, this table was stored by TCRdb with only in-frame sequences that have V and J called. A share of the clones is absent; for the studies checked, an unresolved V gene accounts for under half, and the remainder has no known explanation. In this sample the table shows roughly 250,000 clones, approximately 87% of which occur a single time. About 3% of the sample rests with the top ten. Specimen: PBMCs. The receptors stem from a man between 18 and 35 years old in good health and CMV-seronegative.

The chain employs TRBV11-3 and TRBJ2-1, with 11 bases matching TRBD2. The CDR3 spans 17 residues. CDR1 and CDR2 from the germline V gene are SGHNT and YENEEA. The junction had 6 bases not matched to a gene; V was cut back by 3 bases and J by 2 bases. CDR3 coding DNA: TGTGCCAGCAGCTTCGATAGCGGGGGGGCAACCTACAATGAGCAGTTCTTC. Amino acids: CASSFDSGGATYNEQFF.

The genes are TRBV6-1 and TRBJ2-5; 7 positions agree with TRBD1. With 3 bases clipped from V and 4 bases from J, the junction kept 11 bases outside the gene matches. The CDR3 covers 16 residues. The V gene's germline CDR1 is MNHNS and CDR2 SASEGT. CDR3 coding DNA: TGTGCCAGCAGTGATGGCGAGGGGGCATCATCAGAGACCCAGTACTTC. Protein product: CASSDGEGASSETQYF.

The V gene is TRBV13, the J gene TRBJ2-1, with 7 bases matching TRBD2. The germline V gene has CDR1 PRHDT and CDR2 FYEKMQ (reference sequence). The CDR3 sequence is 17 residues long. With V trimmed by 3 bases and J by 1 base, 9 bases remained unmatched. The CDR3 here is CASSLAGRARSYNEQFF. The CDR3 DNA sequence: TGTGCCAGCAGCTTGGCGGGGAGGGCCCGTTCCTACAATGAGCAGTTCTTC.

CDR3 region: CASSPRPGDEQFF. DNA of the CDR3: TGTGCCAGCTCACCCCGCCCCGGAGATGAGCAGTTCTTC. V gene TRBV18 combines with J gene TRBJ2-1, with D unclear. Trimming pared 3 bases from V and 8 bases from J, leaving 11 bases between. The CDR3 runs 13 residues. In germline, CDR1 is KGHSH, CDR2 LQKENI.

The rearrangement uses TRBV7-9 and TRBJ1-2; D is unclear. Germline CDR1 reads SEHNR; CDR2 reads FQNEAQ (reference sequence). V shed 1 base and J shed 8 bases, with 14 bases lying between them. CDR3 length: 14 residues. Here the CDR3 DNA reads TGTGCCAGCAGCTTAGTGCGGGGAGAGGGAGGCTACACCTTC. It specifies CASSLVRGEGGYTF.

CDR3 nucleotides: TGTGCCAGCAGCTCATGGGACAGGGTCAACGAGCAGTACTTC. It encodes CASSSWDRVNEQYF. This chain joins TRBV11-2 and TRBJ2-7, with 9 nucleotides matching TRBD1. V lost 4 bases and J lost 5; bases outside the gene matches: 6. The CDR3 runs 14 residues. Germline CDR1 and CDR2: SGHAT and FQNNGV.

This rearrangement joins TRBV19 to TRBJ2-7; unclear D gene. Trimming took off 9 bases at V and 0 bases at J, with 12 bases between the two ends. CDR1 and CDR2 from the germline V gene are LNHDA and SQIVND (reference sequence). The CDR3 runs 13 residues. CDR3 sequence (DNA): TGTGCCAGCCGTGGGCAGGTCTCCTACGAGCAGTACTTC. Translated, it gives CASRGQVSYEQYF.

This clone was observed a few times. The chain is built from TRBV5-6 and TRBJ2-2; D may be TRBD2 (5 bases). CDR3 length: 12 amino acids. CDR1 is SGHDT, CDR2 YYEEEE, per germline. V was trimmed by 2 bases and J by 8 bases, leaving 7 bases between them. CDR3 residues: CASSFGVGELFF. Here the CDR3 DNA reads TGTGCCAGCAGCTTCGGGGTGGGGGAGCTGTTTTTT.

This clone was observed a few times. V and J are TRBV19 and TRBJ1-2, with TRBD1 identical over 7 bases. Trimming at V came to 7 bases and at J to 4 bases, leaving 3 bases not matched to a gene. Germline V lookup: CDR1 LNHDA, CDR2 SQIVND (reference sequence). CDR3 length: 12 residues. The CDR3 sequence: CASKAGGYGYTF. The DNA for the CDR3 is TGTGCCAGTAAGGCAGGGGGCTATGGCTACACCTTC.

V gene TRBV5-1 combines with J gene TRBJ2-5, with 11 bases aligning to TRBD2. There are 14 residues in the CDR3. CDR1 SGHRS and CDR2 YFSETQ come from the germline V gene. V lost 3 bases, J lost 5 bases, and 3 bases stayed unmatched. This CDR3 reads CASSYRTSGETQYF. Written as DNA, the CDR3 is TGCGCCAGCAGCTATAGGACTAGCGGGGAGACCCAGTACTTC.

The chain combines TRBV4-1 with TRBJ2-7; D perhaps matches TRBD2 (5 bases). The V end was cut by 3 bases, the J end by 0 bases, with 6 bases between. There are 13 residues in the CDR3. Germline V CDR1 and CDR2: MGHRA, YSYEKL. The CDR3 nucleotides are TGCGCCAGCAGCCAGGACTTCTCCTACGAGCAGTACTTC. This translates into CASSQDFSYEQYF.

The chain has TRBV4-1 and TRBJ2-3; TRBD2 matches at 7 bases. From germline, CDR1 is MGHRA and CDR2 YSYEKL. The CDR3 totals 14 residues. Trimming removed 1 base from V and 6 bases from J; junction bases left unmatched: 4. CDR3 in DNA: TGCGCCAGCAGCCAAGTGGGGGGGAGCGATACGCAGTATTTT. Translating it yields CASSQVGGSDTQYF.